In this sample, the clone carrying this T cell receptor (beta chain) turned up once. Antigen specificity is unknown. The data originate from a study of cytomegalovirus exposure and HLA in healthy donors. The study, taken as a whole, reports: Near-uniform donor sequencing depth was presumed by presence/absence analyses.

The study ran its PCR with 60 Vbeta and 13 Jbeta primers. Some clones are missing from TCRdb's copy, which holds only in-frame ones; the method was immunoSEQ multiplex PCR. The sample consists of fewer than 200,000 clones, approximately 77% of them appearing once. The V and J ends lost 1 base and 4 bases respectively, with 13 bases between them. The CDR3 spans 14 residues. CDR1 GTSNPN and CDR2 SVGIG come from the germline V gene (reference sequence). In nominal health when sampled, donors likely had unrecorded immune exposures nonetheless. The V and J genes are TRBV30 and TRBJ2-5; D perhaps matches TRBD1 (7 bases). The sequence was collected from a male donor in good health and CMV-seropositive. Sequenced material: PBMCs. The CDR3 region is CAWSGRGRVETQYF. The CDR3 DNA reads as TGTGCCTGGAGTGGGAGGGGGCGTGTAGAGACCCAGTACTTC.